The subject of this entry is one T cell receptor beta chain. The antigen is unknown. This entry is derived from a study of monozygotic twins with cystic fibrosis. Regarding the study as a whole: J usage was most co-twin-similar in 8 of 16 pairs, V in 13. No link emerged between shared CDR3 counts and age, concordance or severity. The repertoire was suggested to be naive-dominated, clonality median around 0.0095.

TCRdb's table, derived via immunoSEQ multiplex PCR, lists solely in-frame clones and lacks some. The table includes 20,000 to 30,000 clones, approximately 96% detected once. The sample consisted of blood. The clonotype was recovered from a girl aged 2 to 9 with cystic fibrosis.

The CDR3 sequence: CASSANRGRGGTQYF. For the CDR3, the DNA is TGTGCCAGCAGTGCAAACAGGGGGCGGGGTGGTACGCAGTATTTT. The gene calls are TRBV25-1 and TRBJ2-3, with TRBD1 matching over 9 bases. Germline V gene lookup returns CDR1 MGHDK and CDR2 SYGVNS. This CDR3 is built from 15 residues. With 4 bases clipped from V and 8 bases from J, the junction kept 10 bases outside the gene matches.